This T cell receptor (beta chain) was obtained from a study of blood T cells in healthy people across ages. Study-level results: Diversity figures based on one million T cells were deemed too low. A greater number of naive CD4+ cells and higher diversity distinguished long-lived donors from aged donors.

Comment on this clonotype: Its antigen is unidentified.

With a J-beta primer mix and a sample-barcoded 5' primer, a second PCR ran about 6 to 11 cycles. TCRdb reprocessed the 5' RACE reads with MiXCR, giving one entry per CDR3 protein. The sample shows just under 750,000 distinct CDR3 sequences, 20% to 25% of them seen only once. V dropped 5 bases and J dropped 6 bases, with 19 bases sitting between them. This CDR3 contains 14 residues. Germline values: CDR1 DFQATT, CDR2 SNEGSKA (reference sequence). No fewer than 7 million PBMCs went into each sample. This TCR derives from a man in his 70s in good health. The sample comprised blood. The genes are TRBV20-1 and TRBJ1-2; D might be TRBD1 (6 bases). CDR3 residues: CSAAGIGRDNGYTF. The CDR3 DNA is TGCAGTGCTGCCGGGATTGGGAGGGACAATGGCTACACCTTC.